This T cell receptor (beta chain) was identified in a study of shared clonotypes between healthy human individuals. Study-wide findings and caveats: Estimated richness values were generally larger in naive subsets than in memory subsets.

CDR3 length: 18 amino acids. Deep-level settings were used for running the assay. Generated by immunoSEQ multiplex PCR, the TCRdb table keeps only in-frame clones and is missing some. The data hold around 700,000 clones, with 72% observed a single time. On this clone itself: The antigen remains undetermined.

The origin of this receptor is a young woman in good health. Sequenced: memory CD4+ T cells sorted from blood. Stated subset: CD45RA-negative fraction. The chain employs TRBV21-1 and TRBJ2-3; the table's TRBD2 call for D was not verified on the DNA. TRBV21-1 has pseudogene status. Here the CDR3 DNA reads TGTGCCAGCAGCAATCCGCGACTAGCGGAGGGGGTAACAGATACGCAGTATTTT. Its translation is CASSNPRLAEGVTDTQYF.